These T cell receptor beta chains were read from a single sample in a study of cytomegalovirus exposure and HLA in healthy donors. Clones were read by immunoSEQ multiplex PCR, and TCRdb kept only the in-frame ones, dropping some. The data hold 89,000 or so clones, with about 83% observed a single time. The sample was PBMCs. The receptors shown here come from a woman aged 18-30 years in good health and CMV-seropositive. The CDR3 runs from the conserved cysteine through the conserved F or W. D genes are given only for firm matches. A clone size is listed for some rows: how often the clone was seen (once, few, many), or a class if it is expanded.

V gene	D gene	J gene	clone size	CDR3 DNA	CDR3 protein
TRBV6-6	TRBD1	TRBJ2-7	.	TGTGCCAGCACCCCGCGGGACAGGGAATGGTACGAGCAGTACTTC	CASTPRDREWYEQYF
TRBV9	.	TRBJ1-2	.	TGTGCCAGCAGCGTCTCACTATCGGGTGGCTACACCTTC	CASSVSLSGGYTF
TRBV25-1	TRBD1	TRBJ1-5	.	TGTGCCAGCAGTGGACGACAGGGCGGCCAGCCCCAGCATTTT	CASSGRQGGQPQHF
TRBV29-1	.	TRBJ2-2	.	TGCAGCGTTGACCGGTACGGGGAGCTGTTTTTT	CSVDRYGELFF
TRBV28	TRBD1	TRBJ2-7	.	TGTGCCATCTCTACAGGGGCGCCCTACGAGCAGTACTTC	CAISTGAPYEQYF
TRBV28	.	TRBJ1-1	.	TGTGCCAGCAGCCGTTCGCGGCTTATATCTGGCGCTGAAGCTTTCTTT	CASSRSRLISGAEAFF
TRBV7-2	.	TRBJ2-2	.	TGTGCCAGCAGCTTGAGACTAGACAGCACCGGGGAGCTGTTTTTT	CASSLRLDSTGELFF
TRBV29-1	TRBD1	TRBJ1-1	few	TGCAGCGCCACCGGGACAGGGGACACTGAAGCTTTCTTT	CSATGTGDTEAFF
TRBV4-2	TRBD2	TRBJ2-3	.	TGTGTCAGCAGCCAAGAAGGAACTAGCGGGGGACGAGATACGCAGTATTTT	CVSSQEGTSGGRDTQYF
TRBV6-5	.	TRBJ2-7	.	TGTGCCAGCAGTGGACTTATTCCCTACGAGCAGTACTTC	CASSGLIPYEQYF
TRBV28	.	TRBJ1-5	many	TGTGCCAGTCTTGGGGGGAATCAGCCCCAGCATTTT	CASLGGNQPQHF
TRBV6-4	.	TRBJ1-5	.	TGTGCCAGCAGTGACTCCCCGAATCAGCCCCAGCATTTT	CASSDSPNQPQHF
TRBV28	.	TRBJ2-2	.	TGTGCCAGCAGTCCTAGAGGGGGTGGCACCGGGGAGCTGTTTTTT	CASSPRGGGTGELFF
TRBV28	TRBD1	TRBJ2-7	.	TGTGCCAGCAGTTTATACTCGGGACAGGCCCCCTACGAGCAGTACTTC	CASSLYSGQAPYEQYF
TRBV6-6	.	TRBJ2-3	.	TGTGCCAGCAGTGCACGAGGCACAGATACGCAGTATTTT	CASSARGTDTQYF
TRBV29-1	TRBD2	TRBJ2-7	.	TGCAGCGCCGGAGCGGGGTCCCCCGACGAGCAGTACTTC	CSAGAGSPDEQYF
TRBV11-2	TRBD1	TRBJ1-5	.	TGTGCCAGCAGCTGGGGGGGGACAGGGGAGGTGTGGCAGCCCCAGCATTTT	CASSWGGTGEVWQPQHF
TRBV7-9	.	TRBJ2-7	once	TGTGCCAGCAGCTTAGACCCCGACGGCTGGGGCGGCGAGCAGTACTTC	CASSLDPDGWGGEQYF
TRBV7-3	.	TRBJ2-1	.	TGTGCCAGCAGCTTAGGTCAGGGCAACAATGAGCAGTTCTTC	CASSLGQGNNEQFF
TRBV7-3	TRBD2	TRBJ2-1	few	TGTGCCAGCAGCTCGGGGACTAGCGACTACAATGAGCAGTTCTTC	CASSSGTSDYNEQFF
TRBV11-2	.	TRBJ2-7	.	TGTGCCAGCACCTCCCCCGGGGACTCCTACGAGCAGTACTTC	CASTSPGDSYEQYF
TRBV5-6	.	TRBJ1-1	.	TGTGCCAGCAGACGGGAACCAATGAACACTGAAGCTTTCTTT	CASRREPMNTEAFF
TRBV6-5	TRBD1	TRBJ1-5	.	TGTGCCAGCAGTTACTCACAGGGGAACAATCAGCCCCAGCATTTT	CASSYSQGNNQPQHF
TRBV4-1	TRBD1	TRBJ2-5	.	TGCGCCAGCAGCCAAGAAGGACAGGTAGAAGAGACCCAGTACTTC	CASSQEGQVEETQYF
TRBV28	.	TRBJ2-5	once	TGTGCCAGCAGACAGGGCAGAGAGACCCAGTACTTC	CASRQGRETQYF
TRBV4-2	TRBD1	TRBJ2-2	once	TGTGCCAGCAGCCAAGATTGGTCAGGGGGCCCCGACACCGGGGAGCTGTTTTTT	CASSQDWSGGPDTGELFF
TRBV7-9	TRBD1	TRBJ1-5	.	TGTTCCAGCAGCTCCTCGACAGGGGGTAGCAATCAGCCCCAGCATTTT	CSSSSSTGGSNQPQHF
TRBV19	TRBD2	TRBJ2-1	.	TGTGCCAGTAGTATAGGCGGGAGGGCCGGAAATGAGCAGTTCTTC	CASSIGGRAGNEQFF
TRBV7-8	.	TRBJ1-2	.	TGTGCCAGCAGCGCAGCGGACGGCTATGGCTACACCTTC	CASSAADGYGYTF
TRBV19	TRBD1	TRBJ1-4	few	TGTGCCAGTAGTCCATCGACCGGGACAGACTTCGGAAAACTGTTTTTT	CASSPSTGTDFGKLFF
TRBV9	TRBD1	TRBJ1-4	once	TGTGCCAGCAGCCCTCAGACAGGGGGAATTTTTTTT	CASSPQTGGIFF
TRBV7-2	TRBD2	TRBJ2-7	.	TGTGCCAGCAGCTTAACCGGGACTAGCGGATACTACGAGCAGTACTTC	CASSLTGTSGYYEQYF
TRBV28	.	TRBJ2-1	.	TGTGCCAGCAGTTCTCTAGCGAATGAGCAGTTCTTC	CASSSLANEQFF
TRBV13	TRBD2	TRBJ2-1	.	TGTGCCAGCAGCGTTGGGACTAGTTTCTATGAGCAGTTCTTC	CASSVGTSFYEQFF
TRBV5-6	.	TRBJ2-1	.	TGTGCCAGCAGCTTGACAGGGATTGCCTACAATGAGCAGTTCTTC	CASSLTGIAYNEQFF
TRBV7-9	.	TRBJ2-7	once	TGTGCCAGCAGCTTAGTTAGTTTCCACGAGCAGTACTTC	CASSLVSFHEQYF
TRBV5-4	TRBD1	TRBJ2-7	.	TGTGCCAGCAGTGGACAGGGCTACGAGCAGTACTTC	CASSGQGYEQYF
TRBV19	TRBD1	TRBJ1-5	.	TGTGCCAGTAGTGGAAGGACAGGAGTAAATCAGCCCCAGCATTTT	CASSGRTGVNQPQHF
TRBV30	TRBD2	TRBJ2-3	.	TGTGCCTGGAGTTTGACTAGCGGGAGTGCAGATACGCAGTATTTT	CAWSLTSGSADTQYF
TRBV15	TRBD1	TRBJ2-7	.	TGTGCCACCAGCAGAACGCGACTCAGGGGGCCTCCATCCTACGAGCAGTACTTC	CATSRTRLRGPPSYEQYF
TRBV4-1	.	TRBJ2-5	.	TGCGCCAGCAGCCAAGAGACCCCCCGGTTTGGAGGGCAGACCCAGTACTTC	CASSQETPRFGGQTQYF
TRBV5-1	.	TRBJ1-1	few	TGCGCCAGCACACTGGGCGCGATGAACACTGAAGCTTTCTTT	CASTLGAMNTEAFF
TRBV9	TRBD1	TRBJ2-7	.	TGTGCCAGCAGCGCTCGACAGGGGCCGGTTGAGCAGTACTTC	CASSARQGPVEQYF
TRBV23-1	.	TRBJ1-4	.	TGCGCCAGCAGTCAATCCCACCGGGTGTTTCTTGATGAAAAACTGTTTTTT	CASSQSHRVFLDEKLFF
TRBV6-4	TRBD1	TRBJ1-2	.	TGTGCCAGCGGGGACAGTAACTATGGCTACACCTTC	CASGDSNYGYTF
TRBV30	TRBD1	TRBJ1-1	.	TGTGCCTGGTCGGGACAGGTCAACACTGAAGCTTTCTTT	CAWSGQVNTEAFF
TRBV29-1	.	TRBJ1-4	few	TGCAGCGTTGCAGGCGACAGCCCGGAAAAACTGTTTTTT	CSVAGDSPEKLFF
TRBV7-3	TRBD1	TRBJ2-2	.	TGTGCCAGCAGGGGACAGGGGAACACCGGGGAGCTGTTTTTT	CASRGQGNTGELFF
TRBV6-5	.	TRBJ1-2	.	TGTGCCAGCAGTTACCTATCAGCGAACTATGGCTACACCTTC	CASSYLSANYGYTF
TRBV2	.	TRBJ2-7	.	TGTGCCAGCAGTGGGGGGCGGGGGAGCTCCTACGAGCAGTACTTC	CASSGGRGSSYEQYF
TRBV10-3	.	TRBJ2-5	once	TGTGCCATCAGTGAAAGGACAGTGGAGGAGACCCAGTACTTC	CAISERTVEETQYF
TRBV6-1	TRBD1	TRBJ1-5	.	TGTGCCAGCAACGACAGGGGGCGCGGTCAGCCCCAGCATTTT	CASNDRGRGQPQHF
TRBV5-1	TRBD2	TRBJ2-6	.	TGCGCCAGCAGCTTGGGTGGACTAGCGGGAGGAACTGGGGCCAACGTCCTGACTTTC	CASSLGGLAGGTGANVLTF